This TCR beta chain was found in a study of OX40 agonist ivuxolimab in advanced cancers. The overall study: Those treated in dose escalation had hepatocellular carcinoma, melanoma, renal cell cancer or head and neck cancer. Three patients, one with hepatocellular carcinoma and two with cutaneous melanoma, achieved partial responses. Findings and limits, study-wide: Circulating CD4+ and CD8+ T cells showed clonal expansion by week 6 at 0.1 to 3.0 mg/kg.

This CDR3 has 15 amino acids. V gave up 5 bases and J gave up 2 bases; unmatched junction bases: 6. Germline CDR1 is LGHNA and CDR2 is YSLEER. Remarks on this clone: The target antigen is unknown.

Generated by immunoSEQ multiplex PCR, the TCRdb table keeps only in-frame clones and is missing some. The sample carries roughly 32,000 clones, around 90% recorded once. This clonotype was obtained from an adult with an advanced solid tumor such as melanoma, head and neck, liver or kidney cancer. V usage is TRBV4-3 and J usage is TRBJ2-3; TRBD1 matches 8 bases. Material: CD4+ or CD8+ T cells sorted from blood, obtained in a trial of the OX40 agonist ivuxolimab. The CDR3 is CASSKDRDDTDTQYF. CDR3 nucleotide sequence: TGCGCCAGCAGCAAGGACAGGGATGACACAGATACGCAGTATTTT.